The clone carrying this TCR beta chain was seen a single time. Per the authors' pipeline: How many nucleated cells were present was estimated from reference gene primer amplification. Data came from immunoSEQ multiplex PCR; TCRdb stores just in-frame clones and leaves some out. V and J calls and clone size come straight from that table; D and trimming were deduced from the DNA. This table holds some 120,000 clones, just under 90% found once. The data are from a study of blood T cell repertoires in COVID-19. Study as a whole: Samples taken during acute and convalescent COVID-19 were collected in the United States, Italy and Spain. PBMCs, B-cell-depleted T cells, or T cells were the source of the cDNA or gDNA that made up the material.

Material for sequencing was peripheral blood. The receptor was isolated from a woman between 50 and 59 years old with acute or convalescent COVID-19.

The CDR3 bases are TGTGCCTGGACAGGGGCGTTTAACACTGAAGCTTTCTTT. Translation: CAWTGAFNTEAFF. The V and J genes are TRBV30 and TRBJ1-1, with D perhaps matching TRBD1 (6 bases). CDR1 is GTSNPN, CDR2 SVGIG, per germline (reference sequence). This CDR3 spans 13 amino acids. V shed 4 bases and J shed 2 bases, with 11 bases lying between them.